This T cell receptor beta chain was sequenced during a study of blood T cell repertoires in COVID-19. Study-level background: PBMCs, B-cell-depleted T cells, or T cells were the source of the cDNA or gDNA that made up the material.

The repertoire was sequenced with immunoSEQ multiplex PCR; TCRdb's copy has only in-frame clones and lacks some. Of 400,000 to 450,000 clones in the sample, around 91% were seen once. The V and J ends lost 0 bases and 9 bases, in that order; junction bases with no gene match: 11. This CDR3 spans 16 amino acids. Germline assignment: CDR1 MNHEY and CDR2 SMNVEV (reference sequence). Sequenced input: peripheral blood. The receptor was derived from a woman in her thirties or forties with COVID-19, enrolled during active disease. The chain has TRBV27 and TRBJ2-7; TRBD1 aligns across 10 bases. CDR3 region: CASSLSGWTGGPGQYF. In nucleotides, the CDR3 is TGTGCCAGCAGTTTATCGGGTTGGACAGGGGGACCGGGGCAGTACTTC.